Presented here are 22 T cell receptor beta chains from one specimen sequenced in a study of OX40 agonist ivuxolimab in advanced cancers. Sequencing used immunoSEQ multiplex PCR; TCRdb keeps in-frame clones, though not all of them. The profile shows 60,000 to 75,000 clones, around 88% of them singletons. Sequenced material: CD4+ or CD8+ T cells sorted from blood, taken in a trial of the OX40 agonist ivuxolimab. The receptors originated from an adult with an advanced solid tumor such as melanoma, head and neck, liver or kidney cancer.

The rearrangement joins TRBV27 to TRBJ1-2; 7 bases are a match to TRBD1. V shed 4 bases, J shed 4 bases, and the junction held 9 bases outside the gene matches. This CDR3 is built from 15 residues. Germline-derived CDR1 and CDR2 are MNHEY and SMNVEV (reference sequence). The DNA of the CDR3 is TGTGCCAGCAGTTGGGGGTCGACAGGGCCCTATGGCTACACCTTC. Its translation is CASSWGSTGPYGYTF.

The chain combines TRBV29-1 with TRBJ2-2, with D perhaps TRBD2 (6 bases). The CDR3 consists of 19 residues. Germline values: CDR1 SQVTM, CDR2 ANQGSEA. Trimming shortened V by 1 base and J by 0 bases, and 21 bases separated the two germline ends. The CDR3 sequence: CSVEALGGALGSNTGELFF. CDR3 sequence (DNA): TGCAGCGTTGAAGCCCTCGGGGGAGCCCTCGGATCGAACACCGGGGAGCTGTTTTTT.

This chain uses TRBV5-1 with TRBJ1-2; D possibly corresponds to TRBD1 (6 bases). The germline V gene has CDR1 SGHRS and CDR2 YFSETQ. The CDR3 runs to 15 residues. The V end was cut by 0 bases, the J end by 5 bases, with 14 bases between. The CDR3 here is CASSLDRGAGYGYTF. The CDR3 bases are TGCGCCAGCAGCTTGGACCGGGGGGCAGGATATGGCTACACCTTC.

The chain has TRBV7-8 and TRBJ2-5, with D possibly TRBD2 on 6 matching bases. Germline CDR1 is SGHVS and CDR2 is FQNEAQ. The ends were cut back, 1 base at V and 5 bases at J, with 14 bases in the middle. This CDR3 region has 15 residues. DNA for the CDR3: TGTGCCAGCAGCTTAGAGCGGGTTTTCGGGGAGACCCAGTACTTC. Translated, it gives CASSLERVFGETQYF. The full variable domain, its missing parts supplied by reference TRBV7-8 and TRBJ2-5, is GAGVSQSPRYKVAKRGQDVALRCDPISGHVSLFWYQQALGQGPEFLTYFQNEAQLDKSGLPSDRFFAERPEGSVSTLKIQRTQQEDSAVYLCASSLERVFGETQYFGPGTRLLVL.

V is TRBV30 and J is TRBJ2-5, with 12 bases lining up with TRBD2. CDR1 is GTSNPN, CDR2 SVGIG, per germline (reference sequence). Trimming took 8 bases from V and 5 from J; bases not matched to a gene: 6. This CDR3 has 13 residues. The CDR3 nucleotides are TGTGCCGGGGGACTAGCGGGTATCGAGACCCAGTACTTC. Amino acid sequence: CAGGLAGIETQYF.

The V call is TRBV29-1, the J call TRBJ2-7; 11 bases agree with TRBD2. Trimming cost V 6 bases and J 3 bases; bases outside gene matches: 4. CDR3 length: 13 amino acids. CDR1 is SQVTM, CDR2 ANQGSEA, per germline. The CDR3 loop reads CSVSGLAGYEQYF. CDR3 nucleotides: TGCAGCGTCTCCGGACTAGCGGGCTACGAGCAGTACTTC.

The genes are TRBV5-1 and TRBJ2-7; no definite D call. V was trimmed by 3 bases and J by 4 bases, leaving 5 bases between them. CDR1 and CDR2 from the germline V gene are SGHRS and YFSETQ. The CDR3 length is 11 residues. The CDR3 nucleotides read TGCGCCAGCAGCTCGGAGTACGAGCAGTACTTC. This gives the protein CASSSEYEQYF.

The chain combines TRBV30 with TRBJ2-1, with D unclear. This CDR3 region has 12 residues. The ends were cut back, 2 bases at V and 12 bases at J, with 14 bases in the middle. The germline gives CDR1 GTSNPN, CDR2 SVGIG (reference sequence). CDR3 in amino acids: CAWSTQTSGQFF. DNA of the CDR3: TGTGCCTGGAGTACTCAAACTTCGGGGCAGTTCTTC.

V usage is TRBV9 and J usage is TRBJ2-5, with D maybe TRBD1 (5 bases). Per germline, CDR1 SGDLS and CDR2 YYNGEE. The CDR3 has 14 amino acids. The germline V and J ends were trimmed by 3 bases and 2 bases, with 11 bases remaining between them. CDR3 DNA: TGTGCCAGCAGCGCGAACGACAGACAAGAGACCCAGTACTTC. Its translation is CASSANDRQETQYF.

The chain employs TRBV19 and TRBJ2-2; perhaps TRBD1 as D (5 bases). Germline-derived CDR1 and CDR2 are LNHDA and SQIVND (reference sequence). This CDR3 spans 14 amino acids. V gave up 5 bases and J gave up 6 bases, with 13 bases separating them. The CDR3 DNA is TGTGCCAGTAGTTCCCAGGGTGGCTCCGGGGAGCTGTTTTTT. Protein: CASSSQGGSGELFF. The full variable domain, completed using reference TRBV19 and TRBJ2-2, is DGGITQSPKYLFRKEGQNVTLSCEQNLNHDAMYWYRQDPGQGLRLIYYSQIVNDFQKGDIAEGYSVSREKKESFPLTVTSAQKNPTAFYLCASSSQGGSGELFFGEGSRLTVL.

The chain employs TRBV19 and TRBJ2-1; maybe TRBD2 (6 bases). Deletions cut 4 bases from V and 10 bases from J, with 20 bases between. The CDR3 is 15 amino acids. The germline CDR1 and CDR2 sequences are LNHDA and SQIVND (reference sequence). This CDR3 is CASSTKGGAPPEQFF. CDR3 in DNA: TGTGCCAGTAGTACGAAAGGAGGGGCCCCCCCAGAGCAGTTCTTC.

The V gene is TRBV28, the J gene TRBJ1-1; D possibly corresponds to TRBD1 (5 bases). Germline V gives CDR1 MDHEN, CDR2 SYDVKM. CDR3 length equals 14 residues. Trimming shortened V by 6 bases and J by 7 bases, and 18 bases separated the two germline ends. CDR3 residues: CASRWGVKVSEAFF. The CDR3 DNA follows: TGTGCCAGCAGGTGGGGGGTTAAAGTGAGTGAAGCTTTCTTT.

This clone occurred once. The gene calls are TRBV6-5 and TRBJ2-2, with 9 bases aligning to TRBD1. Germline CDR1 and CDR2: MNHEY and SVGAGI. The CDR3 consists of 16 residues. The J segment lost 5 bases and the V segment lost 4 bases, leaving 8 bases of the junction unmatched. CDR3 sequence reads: CASSSLRTGATGELFF. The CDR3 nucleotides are TGTGCCAGCAGTTCCTTAAGGACAGGGGCGACCGGGGAGCTGTTTTTT.

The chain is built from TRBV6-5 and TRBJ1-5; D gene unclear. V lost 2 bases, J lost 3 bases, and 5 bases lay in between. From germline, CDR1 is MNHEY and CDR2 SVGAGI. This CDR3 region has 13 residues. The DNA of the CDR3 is TGTGCCAGCAGTTACGGACCCAATCAGCCCCAGCATTTT. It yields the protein CASSYGPNQPQHF.

CDR3 region: CASSRRTGLRTEAFF. CDR3 coding DNA: TGTGCCAGCAGCCGACGGACAGGGCTAAGGACTGAAGCTTTCTTT. The rearrangement joins TRBV7-9 to TRBJ1-1; 8 bases align to TRBD1. CDR3 length: 15 residues. Germline lookup yields CDR1 SEHNR and CDR2 FQNEAQ (reference sequence). The J segment lost 5 bases and the V segment lost 5 bases, leaving 10 bases of the junction unmatched. The full variable domain, with the rest looked up from reference TRBV7-9 and TRBJ1-1, is DTGVSQNPRHKITKRGQNVTFRCDPISEHNRLYWYRQTLGQGPEFLTYFQNEAQLEKSRLLSDRFSAERPKGSFSTLEIQRTEQGDSAMYLCASSRRTGLRTEAFFGQGTRLTVV.

CDR3 residues: CASSLGGPSYEQYF. The CDR3 DNA sequence: TGTGCCAGCAGCTTAGGAGGTCCCTCCTACGAGCAGTACTTC. V usage is TRBV7-6 and J usage is TRBJ2-7; no clear D gene. The CDR3 sequence is 14 residues long. Trimming removed 1 base at V and 0 bases at J, with 7 bases between. CDR1 and CDR2 (germline): SGHVS, FNYEAQ.

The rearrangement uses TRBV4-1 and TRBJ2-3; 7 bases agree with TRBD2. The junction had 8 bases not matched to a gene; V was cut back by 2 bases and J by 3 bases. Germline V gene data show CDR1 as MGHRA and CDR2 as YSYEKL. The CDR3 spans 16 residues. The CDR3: CASSQTGLDRTDTQYF. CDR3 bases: TGCGCCAGCAGCCAAACTGGACTAGACCGAACAGATACGCAGTATTTT.

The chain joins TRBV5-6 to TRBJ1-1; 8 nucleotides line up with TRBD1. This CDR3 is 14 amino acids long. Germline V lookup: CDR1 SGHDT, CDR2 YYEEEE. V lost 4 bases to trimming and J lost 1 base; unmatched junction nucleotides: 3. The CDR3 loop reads CASSQQGGNTEAFF. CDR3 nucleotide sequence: TGTGCCAGCAGCCAACAGGGGGGGAACACTGAAGCTTTCTTT.

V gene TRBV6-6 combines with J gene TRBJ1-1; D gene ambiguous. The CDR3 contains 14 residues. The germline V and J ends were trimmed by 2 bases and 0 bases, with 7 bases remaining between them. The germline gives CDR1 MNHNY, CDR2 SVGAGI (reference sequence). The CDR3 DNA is TGTGCCAGCAGTTACGGAGGAGTGAACACTGAAGCTTTCTTT. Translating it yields CASSYGGVNTEAFF.

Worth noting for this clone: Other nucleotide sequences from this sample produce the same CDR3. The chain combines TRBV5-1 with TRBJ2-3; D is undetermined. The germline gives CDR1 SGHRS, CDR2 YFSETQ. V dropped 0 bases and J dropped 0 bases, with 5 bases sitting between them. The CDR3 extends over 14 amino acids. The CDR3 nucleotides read TGCGCCAGCAGCTTGGGGTCGAGCACAGATACGCAGTATTTT. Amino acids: CASSLGSSTDTQYF. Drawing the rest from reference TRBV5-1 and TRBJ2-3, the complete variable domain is KAGVTQTPRYLIKTRGQQVTLSCSPISGHRSVSWYQQTPGQGLQFLFEYFSETQRNKGNFPGRFSGRQFSNSRSEMNVSTLELGDSALYLCASSLGSSTDTQYFGPGTRLTVL.

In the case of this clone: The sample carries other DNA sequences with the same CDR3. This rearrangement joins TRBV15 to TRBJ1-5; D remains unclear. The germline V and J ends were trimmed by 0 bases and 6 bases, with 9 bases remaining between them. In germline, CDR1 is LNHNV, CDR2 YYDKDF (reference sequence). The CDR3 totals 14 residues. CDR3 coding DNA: TGTGCCACCAGCAGAGAAGGTTCCGGTCAGCCCCAGCATTTT. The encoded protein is CATSREGSGQPQHF.

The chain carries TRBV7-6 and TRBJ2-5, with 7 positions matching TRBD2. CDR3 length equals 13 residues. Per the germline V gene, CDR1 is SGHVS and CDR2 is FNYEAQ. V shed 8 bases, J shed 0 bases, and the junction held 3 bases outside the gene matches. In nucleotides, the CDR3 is TGTGCCAGCGGAGCGGGGCACCAAGAGACCCAGTACTTC. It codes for CASGAGHQETQYF.